The 9 T cell receptor beta chains given below trace back to one sample, sequenced in a study of T cell responses to AZD1222 COVID-19 vaccine. The table came from immunoSEQ multiplex PCR; TCRdb's copy has only in-frame clones and leaves some out. Of around 69,000 clones in the sample, 84% are singletons; the top ten hold less than 9.5%. Sequencing was performed on peripheral blood, taken on day 0 of AZD1222 vaccination. The source is an adult in good health.

This chain connects TRBV7-9 to TRBJ2-7, with 9 bases identical to TRBD1. Germline V CDR1 and CDR2: SEHNR, FQNEAQ (reference sequence). J was trimmed by 3 bases and V by 4 bases; bases with no gene match: 4. The CDR3 loop spans 14 amino acids. The CDR3: CASSSGTGFYEQYF. In DNA form, the CDR3 reads TGTGCCAGCAGCTCCGGGACAGGGTTCTACGAGCAGTACTTC.

The V call is TRBV19, the J call TRBJ1-1; D is unclear. From germline, CDR1 is LNHDA and CDR2 SQIVND (reference sequence). This CDR3 contains 14 residues. V was shortened by 3 bases and J by 1 base, with 9 bases between the two germline ends. This CDR3 reads CASSIGGTNTEAFF. The CDR3 DNA follows: TGTGCCAGTAGTATCGGAGGAACGAACACTGAAGCTTTCTTT.

J is TRBJ1-5 and V is TRBV6-5; 7 bases align to TRBD1. The CDR3 consists of 15 residues. Looked up from germline, CDR1 is MNHEY and CDR2 is SVGAGI. With V trimmed by 6 bases and J by 2 bases, 7 bases remained unmatched. The CDR3 loop is CASSRTGAGNQPQHF. CDR3 nucleotides: TGTGCCAGCAGCCGCACAGGGGCTGGCAATCAGCCCCAGCATTTT.

The chain carries TRBV6-5 and TRBJ1-4; the D gene is possibly TRBD1 (6 bases). With 2 bases removed from V and 7 bases from J, the gap between germline ends came to 8 bases. Germline CDR1 and CDR2: MNHEY and SVGAGI. CDR3 length: 13 residues. CDR3 sequence: CASSYQQGEKLFF. CDR3 sequence (DNA): TGTGCCAGCAGTTACCAACAGGGTGAAAAACTGTTTTTT.

The rearrangement uses TRBV7-9 and TRBJ1-1, with D hard to call. The CDR3 has 16 residues. Germline V gives CDR1 SEHNR, CDR2 FQNEAQ (reference sequence). Trimming stripped 5 bases from V and 1 base from J, with 17 bases between. CDR3 nucleotide sequence: TGTGCCAGCAGCCCCCCCTGGGGTATTGCGAACACTGAAGCTTTCTTT. Amino acid sequence: CASSPPWGIANTEAFF.

The CDR3 spells CASRGPEGYTF. CDR3 nucleotide sequence: TGTGCCAGCAGAGGGCCTGAGGGCTACACCTTC. The rearrangement uses TRBV12-3 or TRBV12-4 and TRBJ1-2, with D unresolved. Trimming removed 6 bases at V and 8 bases at J, with 10 bases between. The CDR3 is 11 residues long.

The gene calls are TRBV5-6 and TRBJ2-7; D ambiguous. V lost 1 base and J 3 bases, leaving 11 bases between the germline ends. Per the germline V gene, CDR1 is SGHDT and CDR2 is YYEEEE. CDR3 length: 14 amino acids. The chain's CDR3 is CASSLRVDGYEQYF. CDR3 nucleotide sequence: TGTGCCAGCAGCTTGCGAGTTGACGGCTACGAGCAGTACTTC. Full variable domain (remainder filled in from reference TRBV5-6 and TRBJ2-7): DAGVTQSPTHLIKTRGQQVTLRCSPKSGHDTVSWYQQALGQGPQFIFQYYEEEERQRGNFPDRFSGHQFPNYSSELNVNALLLGDSALYLCASSLRVDGYEQYFGPGTRLTVT.

The chain uses TRBV19 and TRBJ2-7, with D hard to call. V was pared by 7 bases and J by 0 bases, with 10 bases between. Germline V gene sequence: CDR1 LNHDA, CDR2 SQIVND (reference sequence). The CDR3 length is 13 residues. The CDR3 loop is CASTDQSSYEQYF. The CDR3 DNA reads as TGTGCCAGTACGGATCAGAGCTCCTACGAGCAGTACTTC. Based on the CDR3 plus reference TRBV19 and TRBJ2-7, the full variable domain is DGGITQSPKYLFRKEGQNVTLSCEQNLNHDAMYWYRQDPGQGLRLIYYSQIVNDFQKGDIAEGYSVSREKKESFPLTVTSAQKNPTAFYLCASTDQSSYEQYFGPGTRLTVT.

V usage is TRBV21-1 and J usage is TRBJ1-6. TRBV21-1 is labeled a pseudogene. This CDR3 has 18 amino acids. The CDR3 DNA reads TGTGCCAGCAGGGACCCCTTACACCTCCGGTCCTATAATTCACCCCTCCACTTT. This sequence encodes CASRDPLHLRSYNSPLHF.